This TCR beta chain is from a study of cytomegalovirus exposure and HLA in healthy donors. General study results and limits: Previous analysis showed most TCR beta V segments were productive about 90% or about 30% of the time.

The ends lost 0 bases at V and 8 bases at J; junction bases unmatched: 10. The CDR3 contains 16 residues. Germline V CDR1 and CDR2: SGDLS, YYNGEE. The primer mix had 60 Vbeta and 13 Jbeta primers. In the source study's methods: Among the unique TCR beta chains that a later analysis counted, 75 million to 85 million in all, some 10 million were shared. Method: immunoSEQ multiplex PCR; TCRdb's copy keeps in-frame clones and lacks some. V and J calls and clone size are copied from that table; D and trimming were computed from the DNA. This sample has roughly 120,000 clones, with over 70% found just once. Turning to this clone: Antigen unknown.

Likely unrecorded immune exposures existed in these nominally healthy donors. This sequence was found in a woman in her 50s in good health and CMV-seropositive. Sequencing was performed on PBMCs. The rearrangement uses TRBV9 and TRBJ1-4; 7 nucleotides match TRBD1. In DNA, the CDR3 is TGTGCCAGCAGCGTAGGCCAGACAGGGCGTGGGGAAAAACTGTTTTTT. Its translation: CASSVGQTGRGEKLFF.